The 21 T cell receptor beta chains given below trace back to one sample, sequenced in a study of blood T cells in healthy people across ages (dated by TCRdb to about 2015). Preparation of the library involved 5' RACE. Instrument used: Illumina HiSeq 2500. A second about 7 to 12 cycle PCR used a sample-barcoded 5' primer and a J-beta primer mix. TCRdb reprocessed the public reads (quality trimming at Q25 with fastp, clone calling with MiXCR) and kept in-frame beta chains. One record per CDR3 amino acid sequence lists the most common genes and DNA. A total of more than 650,000 distinct CDR3 sequences appear in this sample, around 24% of them only once. 2.5% to 3.5% of the sample goes to the ten largest clones. The data were also submitted as part of a second study, on T cells of mothers and their children.

Sequenced sample: blood. These receptors were obtained from a boy aged 10-17 years in good health.

This chain uses TRBV20-1 with TRBJ2-1; no firm D call. Germline V lookup: CDR1 DFQATT, CDR2 SNEGSKA (reference sequence). This CDR3 has 14 residues. The V end was cut by 3 bases, the J end by 4 bases, with 13 bases between. In nucleotides, the CDR3 is TGCAGTGCTAGTTCGGCAGGAAATTACAATGAGCAGTTCTTC. Protein: CSASSAGNYNEQFF.

The genes are TRBV7-9 and TRBJ1-4, with 10 bases identical to TRBD1. CDR1 and CDR2 (germline): SEHNR, FQNEAQ (reference sequence). The CDR3 runs 14 residues. The junction had 0 bases not matched to a gene; V was cut back by 5 bases and J by 3 bases. CDR3 in DNA: TGTGCCAGCAGCGGGACAGGGGCTAATGAAAAACTGTTTTTT. This sequence encodes CASSGTGANEKLFF.

J is TRBJ2-7 and V is TRBV20-1; D is unclear. The CDR3 runs to 13 residues. Germline V gene lookup returns CDR1 DFQATT and CDR2 SNEGSKA (reference sequence). Trimming pared 3 bases from V and 2 bases from J, leaving 11 bases between. The CDR3 nucleotides are TGCAGTGCTAGGTTCGCAGACGCCTACGAGCAGTACTTC. This gives the protein CSARFADAYEQYF.

The V gene is TRBV3-1, the J gene TRBJ1-2; 9 bases agree with TRBD1. V was pared by 4 bases and J by 8 bases, with 8 bases of the junction left unmatched. Germline V gives CDR1 LGHDT, CDR2 YNNKEL (reference sequence). There are 14 residues in the CDR3. As DNA, the CDR3 is TGTGCCAGCAGCCCATCCGGGACAGGGAGAGGCTACACCTTC. Translating it yields CASSPSGTGRGYTF.

CDR3 residues: CASSPFQYQETQYF. CDR3 bases: TGCGCCAGCAGCCCCTTCCAGTACCAAGAGACCCAGTACTTC. V is TRBV4-1 and J is TRBJ2-5; no clear D gene. Trimming left V 4 bases short and J 0 bases short, with 9 bases between. The CDR3 runs to 14 residues. Germline CDR1 is MGHRA and CDR2 is YSYEKL.

The table lists this clonotype with a few counts. CDR3 sequence (DNA): TGTGCCAGCAGCTTGGTCGACAGGCCCACTAACTATGGCTACACCTTC. It encodes CASSLVDRPTNYGYTF. This chain connects TRBV5-6 to TRBJ1-2, with D maybe TRBD1 (6 bases). The CDR3 extends over 16 amino acids. Trimming shortened V by 0 bases and J by 0 bases, and 12 bases separated the two germline ends. Germline V gene lookup returns CDR1 SGHDT and CDR2 YYEEEE.

The chain has TRBV19 and TRBJ2-6; weak D call: TRBD1 (6 bases). The length of the CDR3 is 15 residues. V dropped 6 bases and J dropped 3 bases, with 12 bases sitting between them. CDR1 is LNHDA and CDR2 is SQIVND in the germline V gene (reference sequence). The CDR3 coding sequence is TGTGCCAGTAGACCAAAGGGGGATGGGGCCAACGTCCTGACTTTC. Residues: CASRPKGDGANVLTF.

The V call is TRBV7-9, the J call TRBJ2-7; no clear D. The CDR3 contains 14 residues. The V gene's germline CDR1 is SEHNR and CDR2 FQNEAQ (reference sequence). V lost 2 bases and J 0 bases, leaving 8 bases between the germline ends. CDR3 nucleotides: TGTGCCAGCAGCTTAACCCCCCCCTCCTACGAGCAGTACTTC. The encoded protein is CASSLTPPSYEQYF. The entire variable domain, with the rest obtained from reference TRBV7-9 and TRBJ2-7, is as follows: DTGVSQNPRHKITKRGQNVTFRCDPISEHNRLYWYRQTLGQGPEFLTYFQNEAQLEKSRLLSDRFSAERPKGSFSTLEIQRTEQGDSAMYLCASSLTPPSYEQYFGPGTRLTVT.

The rearrangement links TRBV12-3 or TRBV12-4 to TRBJ2-5; a weak D match, TRBD2 (6 bases). With the DNA end fitting TRBJ2-7 better, the J assignment may be wrong. CDR3 length: 16 amino acids. CDR3 coding DNA: TGTGCCAGCAGTTTATACTGGGCGGGGAGCTCCTACGAGCAGTACTTC. Its protein is CASSLYWAGSSYEQYF.

The rearrangement uses TRBV5-1 and TRBJ2-7; a possible D gene is TRBD2 (5 bases). Germline CDR1 reads SGHRS; CDR2 reads YFSETQ. The CDR3 runs to 14 residues. Trimming left V 4 bases short and J 6 bases short, with 17 bases between. The CDR3 region is CASSMAGESAEQYF. DNA for the CDR3: TGCGCCAGCAGCATGGCGGGCGAGTCGGCCGAGCAGTACTTC.

The chain uses TRBV10-3 and TRBJ1-5; a weak D match, TRBD1 (5 bases). The CDR3 sequence is 15 residues long. CDR1 ENHRY and CDR2 SYGVKD come from the germline V gene. Between the trimmed V and J ends, which lost 1 base and 0 bases, there was a span of 7 bases. The CDR3: CAISEYRFSNQPQHF. CDR3 nucleotides: TGTGCCATCAGTGAGTACAGGTTTAGCAATCAGCCCCAGCATTTT.

This clonotype was seen only a few times. This rearrangement joins TRBV7-3 to TRBJ2-5; 7 bases line up with TRBD1. This CDR3 contains 17 residues. Germline-derived CDR1 and CDR2 are SGHTA and FQGTGA. V was clipped by 5 bases and J by 5 bases; unmatched bases: 17. The CDR3 sequence is CASSPFPRQGIGETQYF. Here the CDR3 DNA reads TGTGCCAGCAGCCCGTTCCCCCGACAGGGAATTGGTGAGACCCAGTACTTC.

The chain has TRBV4-1 and TRBJ2-7; D is possibly TRBD2 (6 bases). CDR1 and CDR2 from the germline V gene are MGHRA and YSYEKL. The CDR3 sequence is 12 residues long. The V gene lost 2 bases and the J gene lost 6 bases, with 8 bases spanning the gap. This CDR3 is CASSQPTSEQYF. DNA of the CDR3: TGCGCCAGCAGCCAACCGACTAGCGAGCAGTACTTC.

This rearrangement joins TRBV20-1 to TRBJ1-4, with a possible D match to TRBD1 (5 bases). The germline gives CDR1 DFQATT, CDR2 SNEGSKA (reference sequence). The CDR3 is 11 residues long. Trimming took off 7 bases at V and 8 bases at J, with 11 bases between the two ends. CDR3 bases: TGCAGTGGGGGCAGCATGGAAAAACTGTTTTTT. It specifies CSGGSMEKLFF.

This chain links TRBV4-2 with TRBJ2-3; TRBD1 aligns across 8 bases. With 4 bases clipped from V and 3 bases from J, the junction kept 12 bases outside the gene matches. Looked up from germline, CDR1 is LGHNA and CDR2 is YNFKEQ. The CDR3 runs 17 residues. The DNA of the CDR3 is TGTGCCAGCAGCCGCGGTCACAGGGGGAGTAGTACAGATACGCAGTATTTT. It translates to CASSRGHRGSSTDTQYF.

The rearrangement uses TRBV9 and TRBJ2-7; unclear D gene. CDR1 and CDR2 (germline): SGDLS, YYNGEE. This CDR3 contains 14 residues. Trimming stripped 0 bases from V and 3 bases from J, with 10 bases between. As DNA, the CDR3 is TGTGCCAGCAGCGTAGGCCTGGCAGACTACGAGCAGTACTTC. Its translation: CASSVGLADYEQYF.

This clonotype was picked up a small number of times. This sequence joins TRBV5-1 and TRBJ2-1; 10 bases align to TRBD1. This CDR3 comprises 13 residues. Germline-derived CDR1 and CDR2 are SGHRS and YFSETQ. V shed 5 bases, J shed 7 bases, and the junction held 3 bases outside the gene matches. CDR3 DNA: TGCGCCAGCAGGGACAGGGGGGGGAATGAGCAGTTCTTC. It translates to CASRDRGGNEQFF.

This clonotype was observed a few times. V gene TRBV28 combines with J gene TRBJ2-3; 7 bases match TRBD2. There are 15 residues in the CDR3. V lost 6 bases, J lost 1 base, and 7 bases stayed unmatched. The V gene's germline CDR1 is MDHEN and CDR2 SYDVKM. Here the CDR3 reads CASSPRGDGTDTQYF. DNA for the CDR3: TGTGCCAGCAGCCCACGGGGGGACGGCACAGATACGCAGTATTTT.

This clonotype has just a few counts. Here the CDR3 reads CASSWGQLYGYTF. The CDR3 bases are TGTGCCAGCAGTTGGGGGCAACTTTATGGCTACACCTTC. The chain links TRBV28 to TRBJ1-2, with a weak D call TRBD1 (6 bases). Trimming left V 4 bases short and J 5 bases short, with 11 bases between. This CDR3 spans 13 amino acids. Germline loops: CDR1 MDHEN, CDR2 SYDVKM.

This clonotype was counted a few times. V usage is TRBV20-1 and J usage is TRBJ1-1; D uncertain. The CDR3 contains 12 residues. Germline CDR1 reads DFQATT; CDR2 reads SNEGSKA (reference sequence). Trimming left V 8 bases short and J 1 base short, with 11 bases between. The CDR3 here is CSTKAGNTEAFF. The CDR3 DNA is TGCAGTACTAAGGCGGGGAACACTGAAGCTTTCTTT.

The chain joins TRBV11-2 to TRBJ1-4, with TRBD1 as a possible D gene (5 bases). CDR3 length equals 17 residues. V was pared by 4 bases and J by 4 bases, with 19 bases between. Looked up from germline, CDR1 is SGHAT and CDR2 is FQNNGV. CDR3 DNA: TGTGCCAGCAGCTCCTTGGGACGGCAACTGCTTAATGAAAAACTGTTTTTT. Its translation: CASSSLGRQLLNEKLFF.